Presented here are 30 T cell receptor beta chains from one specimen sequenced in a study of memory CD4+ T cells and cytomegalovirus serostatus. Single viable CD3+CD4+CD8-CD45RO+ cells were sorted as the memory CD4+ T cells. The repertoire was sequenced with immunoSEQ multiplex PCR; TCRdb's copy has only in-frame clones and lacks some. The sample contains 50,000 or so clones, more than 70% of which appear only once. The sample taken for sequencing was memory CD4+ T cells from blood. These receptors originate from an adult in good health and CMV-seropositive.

The CDR3 protein is CASSPLSSGGRETQYF. CDR3 nucleotides: TGTGCCAGCAGTCCCCTTTCTAGCGGGGGAAGGGAGACCCAGTACTTC. This rearrangement joins TRBV27 to TRBJ2-5; TRBD2 matches 10 bases. The ends lost 5 bases at V and 5 bases at J; junction bases unmatched: 11. There are 16 residues in the CDR3. Germline V gene sequence: CDR1 MNHEY, CDR2 SMNVEV (reference sequence).

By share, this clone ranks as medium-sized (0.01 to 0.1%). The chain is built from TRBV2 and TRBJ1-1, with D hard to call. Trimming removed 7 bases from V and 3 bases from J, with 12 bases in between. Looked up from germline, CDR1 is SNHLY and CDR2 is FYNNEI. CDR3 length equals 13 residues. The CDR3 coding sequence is TGTGCCAGCAAACGATCCGACTACACTGAAGCTTTCTTT. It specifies CASKRSDYTEAFF. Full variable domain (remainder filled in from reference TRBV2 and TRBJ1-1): EPEVTQTPSHQVTQMGQEVILRCVPISNHLYFYWYRQILGQKVEFLVSFYNNEISEKSEIFDDQFSVERPDGSNFTLKIRSTKLEDSAMYFCASKRSDYTEAFFGQGTRLTVV.

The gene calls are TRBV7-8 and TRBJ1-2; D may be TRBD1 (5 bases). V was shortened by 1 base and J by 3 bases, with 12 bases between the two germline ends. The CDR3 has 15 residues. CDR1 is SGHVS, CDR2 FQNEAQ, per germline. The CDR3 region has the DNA TGTGCCAGCAGCTTAGTCCAGGGTGGAGACTATGGCTACACCTTC. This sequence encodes CASSLVQGGDYGYTF.

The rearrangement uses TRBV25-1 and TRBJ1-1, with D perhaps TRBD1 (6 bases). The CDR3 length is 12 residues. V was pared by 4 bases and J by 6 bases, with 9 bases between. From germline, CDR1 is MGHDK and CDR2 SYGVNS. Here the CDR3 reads CASSGRTAEAFF. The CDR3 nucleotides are TGTGCCAGCAGTGGACGGACAGCTGAAGCTTTCTTT.

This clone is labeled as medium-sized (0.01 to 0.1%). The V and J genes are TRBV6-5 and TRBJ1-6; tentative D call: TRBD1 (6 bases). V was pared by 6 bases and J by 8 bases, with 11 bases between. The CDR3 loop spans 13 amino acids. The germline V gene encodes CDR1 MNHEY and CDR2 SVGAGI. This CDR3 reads CASSTGIHSPLHF. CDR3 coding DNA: TGTGCCAGCAGCACAGGGATTCATTCACCCCTCCACTTT.

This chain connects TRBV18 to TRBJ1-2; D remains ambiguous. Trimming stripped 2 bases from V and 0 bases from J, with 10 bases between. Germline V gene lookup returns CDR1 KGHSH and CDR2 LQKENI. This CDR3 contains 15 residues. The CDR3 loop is CASSPDGLPNYGYTF. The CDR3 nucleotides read TGTGCCAGCTCACCAGACGGACTTCCTAACTATGGCTACACCTTC.

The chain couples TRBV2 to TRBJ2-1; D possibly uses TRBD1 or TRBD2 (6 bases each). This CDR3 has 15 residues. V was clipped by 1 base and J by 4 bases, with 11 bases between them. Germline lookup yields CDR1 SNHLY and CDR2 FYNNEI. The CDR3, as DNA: TGTGCCAGCAGTGAAGTTGGGGGGCCTTACAATGAGCAGTTCTTC. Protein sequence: CASSEVGGPYNEQFF.

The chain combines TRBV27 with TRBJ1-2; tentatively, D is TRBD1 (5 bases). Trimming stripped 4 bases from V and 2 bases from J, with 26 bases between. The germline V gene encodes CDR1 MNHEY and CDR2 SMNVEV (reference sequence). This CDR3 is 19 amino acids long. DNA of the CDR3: TGTGCCAGCAGTTCCTTCCTGACAGCCACCCTTCGCAAAAACTATGGCTACACCTTC. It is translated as CASSSFLTATLRKNYGYTF.

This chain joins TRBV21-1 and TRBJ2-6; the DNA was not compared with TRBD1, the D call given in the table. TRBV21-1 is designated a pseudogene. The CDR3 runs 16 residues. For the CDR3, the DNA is TGTGCCAGCAGCAAGTGGCAACAAAGTCGGGCCAACGTCCTGACTTTC. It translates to CASSKWQQSRANVLTF.

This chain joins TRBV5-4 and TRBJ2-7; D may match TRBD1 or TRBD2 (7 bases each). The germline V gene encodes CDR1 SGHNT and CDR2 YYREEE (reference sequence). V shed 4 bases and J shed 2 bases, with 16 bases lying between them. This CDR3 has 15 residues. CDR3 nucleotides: TGTGCCAGCAGCGGGGGGGGCACAGGGGCCTACGAGCAGTACTTC. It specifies CASSGGGTGAYEQYF.

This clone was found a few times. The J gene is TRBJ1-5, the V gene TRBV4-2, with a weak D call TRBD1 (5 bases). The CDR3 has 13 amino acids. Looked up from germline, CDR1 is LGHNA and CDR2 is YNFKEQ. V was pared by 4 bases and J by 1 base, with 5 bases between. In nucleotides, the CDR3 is TGTGCCAGCAGCCGGGGGAGCAATCAGCCCCAGCATTTT. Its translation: CASSRGSNQPQHF.

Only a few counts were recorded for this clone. CDR3 residues: CASSLSLGTDTQYF. For the CDR3, the DNA is TGTGCCAGCAGCTTGTCGTTGGGCACAGATACGCAGTATTTT. This chain joins TRBV5-4 and TRBJ2-3; D is undetermined. Trimming pared 1 base from V and 1 base from J, leaving 7 bases between. Germline loops: CDR1 SGHNT, CDR2 YYREEE (reference sequence). This CDR3 contains 14 residues. Full variable domain (rest looked up from reference TRBV5-4 and TRBJ2-3): ETGVTQSPTHLIKTRGQQVTLRCSSQSGHNTVSWYQQALGQGPQFIFQYYREEENGRGNFPPRFSGLQFPNYSSELNVNALELDDSALYLCASSLSLGTDTQYFGPGTRLTVL.

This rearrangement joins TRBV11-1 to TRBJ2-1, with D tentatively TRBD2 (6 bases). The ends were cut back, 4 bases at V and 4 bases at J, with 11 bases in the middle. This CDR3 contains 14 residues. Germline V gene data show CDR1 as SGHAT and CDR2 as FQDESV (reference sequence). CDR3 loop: CASSSRDFYNEQFF. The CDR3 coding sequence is TGTGCCAGCAGCTCCCGGGACTTTTACAATGAGCAGTTCTTC.

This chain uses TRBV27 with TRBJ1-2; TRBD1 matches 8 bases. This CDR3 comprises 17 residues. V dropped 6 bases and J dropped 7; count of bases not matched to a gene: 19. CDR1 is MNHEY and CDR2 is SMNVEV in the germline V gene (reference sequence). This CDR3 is CASSPQPPGGLFGGYTF. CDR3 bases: TGTGCCAGCAGCCCACAGCCCCCAGGGGGCCTTTTCGGTGGCTACACCTTC.

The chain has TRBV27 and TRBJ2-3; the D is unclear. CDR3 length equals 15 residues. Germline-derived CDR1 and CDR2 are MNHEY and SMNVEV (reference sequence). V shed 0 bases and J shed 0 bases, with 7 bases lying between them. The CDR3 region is CASSLSRISTDTQYF. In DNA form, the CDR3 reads TGTGCCAGCAGTTTATCGCGGATCAGCACAGATACGCAGTATTTT.

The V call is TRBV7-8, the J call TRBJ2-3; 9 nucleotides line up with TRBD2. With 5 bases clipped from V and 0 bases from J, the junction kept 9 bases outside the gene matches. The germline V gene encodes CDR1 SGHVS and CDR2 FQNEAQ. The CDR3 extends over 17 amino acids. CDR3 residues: CASSRGSAGGSTDTQYF. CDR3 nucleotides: TGTGCCAGCAGCCGCGGGTCTGCGGGGGGGAGCACAGATACGCAGTATTTT.

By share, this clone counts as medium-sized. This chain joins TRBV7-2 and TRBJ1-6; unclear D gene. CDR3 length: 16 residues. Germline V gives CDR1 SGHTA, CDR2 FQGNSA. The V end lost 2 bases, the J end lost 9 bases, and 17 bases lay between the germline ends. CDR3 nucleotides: TGTGCCAGCAGCTTAAATCCGGCGTTTAAGGCTTCACCCCTCCACTTT. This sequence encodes CASSLNPAFKASPLHF.

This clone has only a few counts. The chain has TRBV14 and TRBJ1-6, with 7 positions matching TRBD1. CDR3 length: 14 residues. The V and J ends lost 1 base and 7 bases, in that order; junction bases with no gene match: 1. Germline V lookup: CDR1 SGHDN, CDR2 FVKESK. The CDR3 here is CASSQGQGNSPLHF. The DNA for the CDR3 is TGTGCCAGCAGCCAAGGACAGGGAAATTCACCCCTCCACTTT.

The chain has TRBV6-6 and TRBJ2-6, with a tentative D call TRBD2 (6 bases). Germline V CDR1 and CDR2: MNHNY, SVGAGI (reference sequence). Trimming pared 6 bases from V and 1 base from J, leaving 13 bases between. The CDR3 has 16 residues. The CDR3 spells CASRSAGGSGANVLTF. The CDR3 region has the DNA TGTGCCAGCAGGTCCGCTGGAGGGTCTGGGGCCAACGTCCTGACTTTC.

CDR3 amino acids: CASSLEGSVSSPLHF. The CDR3 DNA is TGCGCCAGCAGCTTGGAGGGGTCGGTGTCCTCACCCCTCCACTTT. The chain employs TRBV5-1 and TRBJ1-6; possible D gene TRBD1, 5 bases. The CDR3 covers 15 residues. The V gene's germline CDR1 is SGHRS and CDR2 YFSETQ. The V gene lost 0 bases and the J gene lost 10 bases, with 14 bases spanning the gap.

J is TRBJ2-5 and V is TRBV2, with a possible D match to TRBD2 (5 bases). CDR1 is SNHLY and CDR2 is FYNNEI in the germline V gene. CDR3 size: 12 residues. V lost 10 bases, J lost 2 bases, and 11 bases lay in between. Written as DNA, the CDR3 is TGTGCCACCGGGGTCTCGCAAGAGACCCAGTACTTC. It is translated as CATGVSQETQYF.

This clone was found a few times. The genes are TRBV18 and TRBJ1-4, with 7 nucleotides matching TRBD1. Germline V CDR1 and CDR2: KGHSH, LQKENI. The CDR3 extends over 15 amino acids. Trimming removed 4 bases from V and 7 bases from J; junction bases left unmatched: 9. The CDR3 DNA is TGTGCCAGCTCACGGGGACAGAGAAGTAGTGAAAAACTGTTTTTT. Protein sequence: CASSRGQRSSEKLFF.

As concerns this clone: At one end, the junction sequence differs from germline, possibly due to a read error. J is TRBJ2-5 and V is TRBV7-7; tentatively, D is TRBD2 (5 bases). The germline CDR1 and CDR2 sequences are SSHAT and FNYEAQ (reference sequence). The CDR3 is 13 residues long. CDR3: CASSFGAEETQYF. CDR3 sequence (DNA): TGTGCTAGCAGCTTTGGAGCGGAGGAGACCCAGTACTTC.

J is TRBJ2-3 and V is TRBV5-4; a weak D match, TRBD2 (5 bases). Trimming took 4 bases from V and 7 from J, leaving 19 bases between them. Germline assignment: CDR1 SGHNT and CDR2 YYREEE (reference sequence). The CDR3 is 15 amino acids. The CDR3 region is CASSGEAEPRNTQYF. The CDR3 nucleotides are TGTGCCAGCAGCGGAGAAGCGGAGCCGAGGAATACGCAGTATTTT.

CDR3 coding DNA: TGTGCCTGGAGTGTTTCAAGAGCCCAGAATGGCTACACCTTC. Protein: CAWSVSRAQNGYTF. J is TRBJ1-2 and V is TRBV30, with D unresolved. Germline assignment: CDR1 GTSNPN and CDR2 SVGIG (reference sequence). The CDR3 has 14 amino acids. V shed 0 bases and J shed 6 bases, with 14 bases lying between them.

Written as DNA, the CDR3 is TGTGCCAGCAGCATCCCTAGTAACAGGGGGCCAGGAAACACCATATATTTT. The encoded protein is CASSIPSNRGPGNTIYF. The rearrangement uses TRBV21-1 and TRBJ1-3; the DNA was not used to check the table's D call, TRBD1. TRBV21-1 is an annotated pseudogene. The CDR3 is 17 amino acids.

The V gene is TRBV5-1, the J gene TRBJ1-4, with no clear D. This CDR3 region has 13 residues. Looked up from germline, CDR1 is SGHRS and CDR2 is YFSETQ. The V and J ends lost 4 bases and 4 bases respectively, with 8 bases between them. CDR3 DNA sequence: TGCGCCAGCAGCCCCGGGCTTAATGAAAAACTGTTTTTT. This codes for CASSPGLNEKLFF.

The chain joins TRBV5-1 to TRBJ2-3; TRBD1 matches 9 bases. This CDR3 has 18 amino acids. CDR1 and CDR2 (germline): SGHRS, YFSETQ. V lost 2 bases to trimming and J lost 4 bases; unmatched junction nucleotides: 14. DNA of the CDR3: TGCGCCAGCAGCTTCGTAGGAGGACAGGGGTTTTCTCCAGATACGCAGTATTTT. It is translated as CASSFVGGQGFSPDTQYF.

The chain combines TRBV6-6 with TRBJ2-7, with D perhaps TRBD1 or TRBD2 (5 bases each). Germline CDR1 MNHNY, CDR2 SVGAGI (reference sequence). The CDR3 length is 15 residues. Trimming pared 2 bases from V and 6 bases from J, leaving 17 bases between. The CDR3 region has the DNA TGTGCCAGCAGTTACGTGGGGCAGGGAGTAGTCGAGCAGTACTTC. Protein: CASSYVGQGVVEQYF.

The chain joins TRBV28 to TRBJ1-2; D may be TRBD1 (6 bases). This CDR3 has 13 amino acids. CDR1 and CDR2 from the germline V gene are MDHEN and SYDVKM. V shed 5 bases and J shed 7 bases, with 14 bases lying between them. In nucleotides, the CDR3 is TGTGCCAGCAGTGCCTACAGGGAGGGTGGCTACACCTTC. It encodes CASSAYREGGYTF.